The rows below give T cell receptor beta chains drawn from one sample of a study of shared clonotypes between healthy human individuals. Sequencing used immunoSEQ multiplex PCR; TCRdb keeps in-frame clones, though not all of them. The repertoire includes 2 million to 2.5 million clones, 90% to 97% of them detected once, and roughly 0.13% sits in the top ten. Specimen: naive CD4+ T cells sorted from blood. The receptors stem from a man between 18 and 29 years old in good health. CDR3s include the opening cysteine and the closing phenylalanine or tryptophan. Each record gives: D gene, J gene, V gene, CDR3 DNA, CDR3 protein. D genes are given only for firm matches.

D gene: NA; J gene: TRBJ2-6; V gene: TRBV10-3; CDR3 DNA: TGTGCCATCAGGGGGCCGGAGTCTGGGGCCAACGTCCTGACTTTC; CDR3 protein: CAIRGPESGANVLTF
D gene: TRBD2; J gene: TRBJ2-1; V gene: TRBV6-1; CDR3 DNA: TGTGCCAGCAGTGCCGGACTAGCGGGGTTAAGGGGCCATGAGCAGTTCTTC; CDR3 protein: CASSAGLAGLRGHEQFF
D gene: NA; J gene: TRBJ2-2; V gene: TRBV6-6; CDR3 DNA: TGTGCCAGCAGTTCCCCCGTTTCCACCGGGGAGCTGTTTTTT; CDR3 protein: CASSSPVSTGELFF
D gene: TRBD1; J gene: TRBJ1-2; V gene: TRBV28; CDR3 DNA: TGTGCCAGCAGGGGACAGGGGGTTGCAGGTGGCTACACCTTC; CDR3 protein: CASRGQGVAGGYTF
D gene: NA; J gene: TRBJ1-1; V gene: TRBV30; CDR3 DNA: TGTGCCTGGACGGGGCAAAATCGTTGGAACACTGAAGCTTTCTTT; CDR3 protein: CAWTGQNRWNTEAFF
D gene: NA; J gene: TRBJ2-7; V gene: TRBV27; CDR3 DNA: TGTGCCAGCAGTTTCTCGCAGTTCTACGAGCAGTACTTC; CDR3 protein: CASSFSQFYEQYF
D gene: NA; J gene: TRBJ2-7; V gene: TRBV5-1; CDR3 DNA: TGCGCCAGCGGCACCGGGACGGCAAGCTCCTACGAGCAGTACTTC; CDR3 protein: CASGTGTASSYEQYF
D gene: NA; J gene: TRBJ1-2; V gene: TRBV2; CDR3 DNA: TGTGCCAGCAGTGAAAGGGCAGGGAGAGATGGCTACACCTTC; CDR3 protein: CASSERAGRDGYTF
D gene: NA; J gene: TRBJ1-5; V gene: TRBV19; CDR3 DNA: TGTGCCAGTAGTATAGATGGGGAAGGCAATCAGCCCCAGCATTTT; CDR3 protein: CASSIDGEGNQPQHF
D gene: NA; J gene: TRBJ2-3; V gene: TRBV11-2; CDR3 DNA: TGTGCCAGCAGCTTAGATCAGGGCCGACGGAGCCCAACTAGCACAGATACGCAGTATTTT; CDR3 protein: CASSLDQGRRSPTSTDTQYF
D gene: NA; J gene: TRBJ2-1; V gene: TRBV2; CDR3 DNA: TGTGCCAGCAGTGAAGTAGGTAGCAGGCATGAGCAGTTCTTC; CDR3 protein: CASSEVGSRHEQFF
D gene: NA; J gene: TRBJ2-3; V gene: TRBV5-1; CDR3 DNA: TGCGCCAGCAGCCCGTTTCTTGGTACGCAGTATTTT; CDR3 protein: CASSPFLGTQYF
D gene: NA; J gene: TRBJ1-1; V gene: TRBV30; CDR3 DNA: TGTGCCTGGAATTTGGGTACAAACACTGAAGCTTTCTTT; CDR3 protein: CAWNLGTNTEAFF
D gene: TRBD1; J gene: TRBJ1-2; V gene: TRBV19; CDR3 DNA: TGTGCCAGTAGCGGACAGGGTACTAACTATGGCTACACCTTC; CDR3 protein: CASSGQGTNYGYTF
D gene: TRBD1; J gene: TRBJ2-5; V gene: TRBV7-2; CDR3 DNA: TGTGCCAGCAGCCGGGCCGGGACAGCCCAAGAGACCCAGTACTTC; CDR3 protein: CASSRAGTAQETQYF
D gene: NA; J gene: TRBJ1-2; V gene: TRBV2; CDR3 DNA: TGTGCCAGCAGTGAAGTGGCAGGCCAAGGGTATGGCTACACCTTC; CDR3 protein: CASSEVAGQGYGYTF
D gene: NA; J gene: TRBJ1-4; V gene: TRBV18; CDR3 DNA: TGTGCCAGCTCACCACAGGTACCGGGTGAAAAACTGTTTTTT; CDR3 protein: CASSPQVPGEKLFF
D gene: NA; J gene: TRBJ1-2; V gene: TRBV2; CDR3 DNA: TGTGCCAGCAGGCCGGGGGACGGCTATGGCTACACCTTC; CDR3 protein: CASRPGDGYGYTF
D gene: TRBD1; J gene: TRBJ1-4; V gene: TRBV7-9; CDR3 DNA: TGTGCCAGCAGCTTCGGACAGGCGGCAAATGAAAAACTGTTTTTT; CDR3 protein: CASSFGQAANEKLFF
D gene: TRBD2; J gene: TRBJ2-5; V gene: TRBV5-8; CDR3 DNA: TGTGCCAGCAGCATACCGGGACTAGCAGGGGGAGAGACCCAGTACTTC; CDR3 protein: CASSIPGLAGGETQYF
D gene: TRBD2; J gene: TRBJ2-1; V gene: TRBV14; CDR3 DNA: TGTGCCAGCAGCCAATTGACTAGCGGGAGAAGTAATGAGCAGTTCTTC; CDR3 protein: CASSQLTSGRSNEQFF
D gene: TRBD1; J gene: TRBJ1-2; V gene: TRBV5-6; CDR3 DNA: TGTGCCAGCAGCCGCGACAGGGGTAACTATGGCTACACCTTC; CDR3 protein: CASSRDRGNYGYTF
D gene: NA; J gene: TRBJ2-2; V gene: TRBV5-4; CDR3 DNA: TGTGCCAGCAGCTTTTGGAACACCGGGGAGCTGTTTTTT; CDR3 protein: CASSFWNTGELFF
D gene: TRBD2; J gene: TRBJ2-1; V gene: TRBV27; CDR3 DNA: TGTGCCAGCAGTCTTGGACTAGCGGGGGGTTACAATGAGCAGTTCTTC; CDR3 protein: CASSLGLAGGYNEQFF